The 27 T cell receptor beta chains below come from one sample, sequenced in a study of CD8+ T cells in alopecia areata. Reverse transcribed after extraction, RNA yielded cDNA as the sequencing template. Some clones are missing from TCRdb's copy, which holds only in-frame ones; the method was immunoSEQ multiplex PCR. The sample consists of 200,000 or so clones, about 61% of them appearing once. Sequencing was carried out using CD8+ T cells sorted from blood. These receptors were collected from a human donor in good health.

The chain joins TRBV6-1 to TRBJ2-5; TRBD2 matches 11 bases. V was pared by 1 base and J by 5 bases, with 6 bases of the junction left unmatched. CDR3 size: 16 residues. Germline CDR1 is MNHNS and CDR2 is SASEGT. Here the CDR3 reads CASSEGVAGGPETQYF. CDR3 DNA sequence: TGTGCCAGCAGTGAAGGGGTAGCGGGGGGGCCGGAGACCCAGTACTTC.

The rearrangement links TRBV13 to TRBJ2-7; either TRBD1 or TRBD2 may fit D (5 bases each). Germline V gene data show CDR1 as PRHDT and CDR2 as FYEKMQ (reference sequence). CDR3 length: 14 amino acids. V was shortened by 3 bases and J by 0 bases, with 9 bases between the two germline ends. The CDR3 DNA is TGTGCCAGCAGCTTCCGGGACCTCTCCTACGAGCAGTACTTC. Encoded protein: CASSFRDLSYEQYF.

The chain recombines TRBV5-4 with TRBJ1-4, with D maybe TRBD1 (5 bases). V lost 0 bases to trimming and J lost 4 bases, with 7 bases between them. This CDR3 contains 14 residues. Germline values: CDR1 SGHNT, CDR2 YYREEE (reference sequence). This CDR3 reads CASSLAGVNEKLFF. The CDR3, as DNA: TGTGCCAGCAGCTTGGCGGGGGTTAATGAAAAACTGTTTTTT.

This chain connects TRBV7-9 to TRBJ2-7; 8 nucleotides line up with TRBD1. CDR3 length equals 18 residues. Germline V gene sequence: CDR1 SEHNR, CDR2 FQNEAQ (reference sequence). J lost 3 bases, V lost 4 bases, and 17 bases had no gene match. CDR3 in DNA: TGTGCCAGCAGCTCTAGTTCCCCCGGACAGGGTATAGGCTACGAGCAGTACTTC. Protein: CASSSSSPGQGIGYEQYF.

This clone was seen a few times. The genes are TRBV4-1 and TRBJ1-1; 7 bases are a match to TRBD1. From germline, CDR1 is MGHRA and CDR2 YSYEKL. The V and J ends lost 5 bases and 1 base, in that order; junction bases with no gene match: 4. The CDR3 covers 14 residues. The CDR3 region has the DNA TGCGCCAGCAGCTCGGGACAGAGGAACACTGAAGCTTTCTTT. Protein: CASSSGQRNTEAFF.

The rearrangement links TRBV28 to TRBJ1-5, with a tentative D call TRBD1 (5 bases). The CDR3 is 14 amino acids. CDR1 MDHEN and CDR2 SYDVKM come from the germline V gene. Trimming took off 5 bases at V and 4 bases at J, with 12 bases between the two ends. The CDR3 loop reads CASSLRVPNQPQHF. CDR3 in DNA: TGTGCCAGCAGTCTCAGGGTGCCTAATCAGCCCCAGCATTTT.

The chain has TRBV5-6 and TRBJ1-5; TRBD1 aligns across 9 bases. The germline CDR1 and CDR2 sequences are SGHDT and YYEEEE. The CDR3 is made up of 15 amino acids. Trimming removed 2 bases from V and 4 bases from J; junction bases left unmatched: 4. CDR3 region: CASSLGTGSNQPQHF. CDR3 nucleotide sequence: TGTGCCAGCAGCTTAGGGACAGGGAGTAATCAGCCCCAGCATTTT.

The chain carries TRBV4-1 and TRBJ2-2, with D unresolved. Germline-derived CDR1 and CDR2 are MGHRA and YSYEKL. The V gene lost 0 bases and the J gene lost 0 bases, with 8 bases spanning the gap. The CDR3 consists of 16 residues. CDR3 region: CASSQDRAANTGELFF. The CDR3 DNA reads as TGCGCCAGCAGCCAAGATAGGGCGGCGAACACCGGGGAGCTGTTTTTT.

About this clone: Distinct nucleotide sequences in the sample also encode this CDR3. J is TRBJ1-5 and V is TRBV5-6; tentatively, D is TRBD1 (6 bases). Germline V CDR1 and CDR2: SGHDT, YYEEEE. The CDR3 length is 14 residues. V lost 3 bases, J lost 3 bases, and 10 bases lay in between. CDR3 loop: CASSSGQLNQPQHF. The CDR3 DNA is TGTGCCAGCAGCTCCGGACAGCTCAATCAGCCCCAGCATTTT.

This clone was detected only a few times. The chain is built from TRBV30 and TRBJ2-3; D gene ambiguous. Germline loops: CDR1 GTSNPN, CDR2 SVGIG (reference sequence). The CDR3 extends over 12 amino acids. V was pared by 3 bases and J by 4 bases, with 8 bases between. CDR3 region: CAWSQSADTQYF. CDR3 coding DNA: TGTGCCTGGAGCCAATCGGCAGATACGCAGTATTTT.

The chain recombines TRBV11-2 with TRBJ1-2, with D uncertain. The CDR3 has 12 residues. Between the trimmed V and J ends, which lost 5 bases and 3 bases, there was a span of 7 bases. Per germline, CDR1 SGHAT and CDR2 FQNNGV. The DNA for the CDR3 is TGTGCCAGCAGCGACGACGACTATGGCTACACCTTC. It is translated as CASSDDDYGYTF.

The genes are TRBV30 and TRBJ1-5; the match to TRBD1 covers 8 bases. Germline CDR1 reads GTSNPN; CDR2 reads SVGIG (reference sequence). CDR3 length equals 17 residues. With V trimmed by 1 base and J by 5 bases, 13 bases remained unmatched. The CDR3 DNA sequence: TGTGCCTGGAGTGACCCGGGGACAGGTTACGTTGATCAGCCCCAGCATTTT. Residues: CAWSDPGTGYVDQPQHF.

The V and J genes are TRBV6-5 and TRBJ2-3; D may correspond to TRBD1 or TRBD2 (5 bases each). The V end lost 0 bases, the J end lost 5 bases, and 12 bases lay between the germline ends. CDR3 length equals 15 residues. CDR1 is MNHEY, CDR2 SVGAGI, per germline. The CDR3 spells CASSYSIWDGDTQYF. The CDR3 DNA reads as TGTGCCAGCAGTTACTCGATTTGGGACGGAGATACGCAGTATTTT.

V usage is TRBV7-3 and J usage is TRBJ2-3; 7 nucleotides agree with TRBD2. The V segment lost 5 bases and the J segment 2 bases; nucleotides outside the gene matches: 10. Germline V gene data show CDR1 as SGHTA and CDR2 as FQGTGA. The CDR3 is 16 amino acids. CDR3 sequence: CASSLIGGGVTDTQYF. CDR3 nucleotide sequence: TGTGCCAGCAGCCTAATTGGCGGGGGTGTCACAGATACGCAGTATTTT.

The chain joins TRBV7-8 to TRBJ1-5; TRBD1 is a possible D gene (6 bases). In germline, CDR1 is SGHVS, CDR2 FQNEAQ. Trimming pared 2 bases from V and 6 bases from J, leaving 11 bases between. The CDR3 totals 14 residues. CDR3 nucleotide sequence: TGTGCCAGCAGCTTAACGGTAGGGGGTCAGCCCCAGCATTTT. It is translated as CASSLTVGGQPQHF.

This clone was seen more than once but under ten times. The chain is built from TRBV4-1 and TRBJ2-1; TRBD2 might be the D (7 bases). V dropped 4 bases and J dropped 4 bases, with 20 bases sitting between them. In germline, CDR1 is MGHRA, CDR2 YSYEKL. This CDR3 region has 17 residues. CDR3 amino acids: CASSRLRGAGAYNEQFF. DNA for the CDR3: TGCGCCAGCAGCCGCCTGAGGGGGGCGGGGGCGTACAATGAGCAGTTCTTC.

This clone was seen more than once but under ten times. The rearrangement joins TRBV7-2 to TRBJ2-1; D call uncertain. Germline CDR1 is SGHTA and CDR2 is FQGNSA. V lost 3 bases and J lost 6, with 9 bases in between. The CDR3 contains 13 residues. The CDR3: CASSFELINEQFF. In nucleotides, the CDR3 is TGTGCCAGCAGCTTCGAGTTGATCAATGAGCAGTTCTTC.

The chain carries TRBV4-1 and TRBJ1-4; D ambiguous. This CDR3 is built from 12 residues. V lost 2 bases and J 12 bases, leaving 10 bases between the germline ends. The germline V gene encodes CDR1 MGHRA and CDR2 YSYEKL. As DNA, the CDR3 is TGCGCCAGCAGCCAACAAGTTACGGAACTGTTTTTT. Its protein product is CASSQQVTELFF.

The CDR3: CASSPGDSSYNEQFF. The CDR3 region has the DNA TGTGCCAGCAGCCCTGGGGACAGCTCCTACAATGAGCAGTTCTTC. This chain links TRBV7-9 with TRBJ2-1, with 7 bases identical to TRBD1. The V gene end was trimmed by 5 bases and the J gene end by 0 bases; junction bases not matched to a gene: 4. Germline CDR1 and CDR2: SEHNR and FQNEAQ (reference sequence). This CDR3 region has 15 residues.

The chain couples TRBV9 to TRBJ1-2; D call uncertain. Trimming shortened V by 4 bases and J by 4 bases, and 20 bases separated the two germline ends. Germline-derived CDR1 and CDR2 are SGDLS and YYNGEE. The length of the CDR3 is 16 residues. CDR3 in amino acids: CASSHNPRLPLYGYTF. Here the CDR3 DNA reads TGTGCCAGCAGCCATAACCCCCGTTTACCTCTCTATGGCTACACCTTC.

V is TRBV7-9 and J is TRBJ2-7, with TRBD2 as a possible D gene (6 bases). From germline, CDR1 is SEHNR and CDR2 FQNEAQ (reference sequence). The CDR3 totals 13 residues. Trimming removed 6 bases from V and 5 bases from J, with 14 bases in between. CDR3 nucleotides: TGTGCCAGCAGTTCGGACGGGAGCGACGAGCAGTACTTC. Encoded protein: CASSSDGSDEQYF.

This clone was counted a few times. The V call is TRBV29-1, the J call TRBJ1-2, with D unresolved. The CDR3 has 10 amino acids. Germline values: CDR1 SQVTM, CDR2 ANQGSEA. With 4 bases removed from V and 5 bases from J, the gap between germline ends came to 5 bases. The CDR3 nucleotides read TGCAGCGTTGGACATTATGGCTACACCTTC. It specifies CSVGHYGYTF.

The chain joins TRBV15 to TRBJ1-1; no definite D call. V was trimmed by 0 bases and J by 8 bases, leaving 13 bases between them. Germline values: CDR1 LNHNV, CDR2 YYDKDF (reference sequence). This CDR3 spans 14 amino acids. The CDR3 here is CATSRENSPREAFF. The CDR3 nucleotides are TGTGCCACCAGCAGAGAGAACTCCCCGAGGGAAGCTTTCTTT.

The V and J genes are TRBV29-1 and TRBJ2-1; 10 bases map to TRBD1. The CDR3 contains 14 residues. The germline CDR1 and CDR2 sequences are SQVTM and ANQGSEA. V dropped 6 bases and J dropped 7; count of bases not matched to a gene: 9. For the CDR3, the DNA is TGCAGCGTCGGCGGACAGGGGGTTCGGAATGAGCAGTTCTTC. Translated: CSVGGQGVRNEQFF.

This clone came up once. The chain combines TRBV20-1 with TRBJ2-1; 9 bases line up with TRBD1. The CDR3 has 11 residues. CDR1 and CDR2 from the germline V gene are DFQATT and SNEGSKA (reference sequence). The V segment lost 5 bases and the J segment 8 bases; nucleotides outside the gene matches: 1. Here the CDR3 DNA reads TGCAGTGCTCGACAGGGGGATGAGCAGTTCTTC. Amino acids: CSARQGDEQFF.

This clone has more than one count but fewer than ten. The genes are TRBV4-2 and TRBJ2-7; D not certain. This CDR3 comprises 15 residues. The V gene's germline CDR1 is LGHNA and CDR2 YNFKEQ. V was shortened by 4 bases and J by 2 bases, with 15 bases between the two germline ends. CDR3 bases: TGTGCCAGCAGCCCCGAAGCAGCTTCGGCCTACGAGCAGTACTTC. Protein product: CASSPEAASAYEQYF.

This clone was observed a handful of times. The rearrangement joins TRBV5-1 to TRBJ2-1, with D perhaps matching TRBD2 (5 bases). The V gene's germline CDR1 is SGHRS and CDR2 YFSETQ. V was clipped by 1 base and J by 7 bases, with 18 bases between them. The CDR3 has 16 residues. The CDR3 is CASSLYTDSRMNEQFF. CDR3 in DNA: TGCGCCAGCAGCTTGTATACGGACTCCCGGATGAATGAGCAGTTCTTC.